The T cell receptor beta chain under discussion was sequenced for a study of CD8 T cells in Susac syndrome. The ends lost 6 bases at V and 8 bases at J; junction bases unmatched: 10. Per the germline V gene, CDR1 is DFQATT and CDR2 is SNEGSKA (reference sequence). This CDR3 comprises 15 residues. The RNA, 0.5 to 1 ug, was put through reverse transcription using random hexamers. Multiplex PCR with immunoSEQ amplified the TCR beta CDR3 across 54 Vbeta and 13 Jbeta. Each CDR3 protein gets one entry after TCRdb re-called the immunoSEQ multiplex PCR reads with MiXCR. The sample shows 200,000 to 250,000 distinct CDR3 sequences, around 90% of them seen only once.

Input material: CD8+ T cells from PBMCs. This TCR was recovered from a human donor with multiple sclerosis. V is TRBV20-1 and J is TRBJ2-1; the match to TRBD2 covers 13 bases. As DNA, the CDR3 is TGCAGTGCCACGCCGGGACTAGCGGGATCCGATGAGCAGTTCTTC. This translates into CSATPGLAGSDEQFF.